This T cell receptor (beta chain) stems from a study of CD8+ T cells in alopecia areata. Study information: Patients given treatment had severity scored by the percentage of scalp area affected. The study, taken as a whole, reports: Persistence during tofacitinib was seen for many expanded lesional clones in scalp and blood. More clonal than normal scalp was lesional scalp, particularly alopecia totalis/universalis.

The treatment is: oral pan-JAK inhibitor, 5-10 mg twice daily. RNA extraction was followed by reverse transcription into cDNA, which acted as the sequencing template. Assay: immunoSEQ multiplex PCR; the TCRdb copy retains only in-frame clones and omits some. The sample has roughly 210,000 clones, roughly 44% seen once; the top ten hold about 2.6%. The CDR3 runs to 16 residues. Deletions cut 6 bases from V and 1 base from J, with 13 bases between. From germline, CDR1 is LNHNV and CDR2 YYDKDF (reference sequence). Points on this clone: What it binds is unknown.

The V and J genes are TRBV15 and TRBJ2-6; a weak D match, TRBD2 (6 bases). The sequencing here drew on CD4+ T cells sorted from blood, taken at approximately week 39, from a patient treated with tofacitinib. This clonotype was obtained from a human donor with alopecia areata. This CDR3 reads CATRAGPNSGANVLTF. CDR3 nucleotides: TGTGCCACCAGAGCGGGCCCCAATTCTGGGGCCAACGTCCTGACTTTC.